This T cell receptor beta chain comes out of a study of T cells in Graves' hyperthyroidism and ophthalmopathy. Overall study results and limits: Researchers found most expanded thyroid clonotypes above 0.001 in blood as well.

Based on clinical symptoms, serum thyroxine and TRAb, thyroid ultrasound and orbital computed tomography, diagnoses were reached. The V gene's germline CDR1 is GTSNPN and CDR2 SVGIG (reference sequence). Trimming removed 1 base from V and 5 bases from J, with 12 bases in between. The CDR3 has 14 residues. TCR beta CDR3 region amplification was performed from RNA transcripts. The HTBI primer set served for first-round RT-PCR of the TCR CDR3. MiXCR was run by TCRdb on the multiplex PCR reads, yielding one entry per CDR3 protein. The sample yields roughly 570,000 distinct CDR3 sequences, 15% to 18% seen once. This clonotype was counted ten times or more. Its antigen is currently unknown.

V gene TRBV30 combines with J gene TRBJ1-5; no firm D call. The clonotype originates from a woman aged 25-40 years with Graves' hyperthyroidism. Sequenced material: blood. The CDR3 reads CAWSAGRRHQPQHF. CDR3 nucleotide sequence: TGTGCCTGGAGTGCCGGACGGAGACATCAGCCCCAGCATTTT.